The 25 T cell receptor beta chains presented below share a single source sample, sequenced in a study of blood T cell repertoires in COVID-19. Generated by immunoSEQ multiplex PCR, the TCRdb table keeps only in-frame clones and is missing some. The table includes 65,000 to 75,000 clones, about four fifths detected once. Sample: peripheral blood. These receptors were taken from an elderly woman with acute or convalescent COVID-19.

The chain combines TRBV7-3 with TRBJ1-1; 7 nucleotides line up with TRBD1. CDR1 is SGHTA, CDR2 FQGTGA, per germline. Germline trimming cut 5 bases from V and 10 bases from J; bases unmatched to any gene: 10. The CDR3 has 13 amino acids. The CDR3 loop reads CASSLGQAAVAFF. In DNA form, the CDR3 reads TGTGCCAGCAGCCTAGGACAGGCCGCCGTAGCTTTCTTT.

This chain's CDR3 is CASSTSPGLNSPLHF. As DNA, the CDR3 is TGTGCCAGCAGCACCAGCCCGGGACTGAATTCACCCCTCCACTTT. The chain links TRBV7-6 to TRBJ1-6; a possible D gene is TRBD1 (5 bases). In germline, CDR1 is SGHVS, CDR2 FNYEAQ. Trimming cost V 5 bases and J 7 bases, with 15 bases left between them. CDR3 length: 15 amino acids.

This clone was detected once. V and J are TRBV6-5 and TRBJ2-7, with 8 bases identical to TRBD1. The CDR3 length is 15 residues. V was pared by 7 bases and J by 4 bases, with 12 bases of the junction left unmatched. In germline, CDR1 is MNHEY, CDR2 SVGAGI. The DNA for the CDR3 is TGTGCCAGCAATAATCGGCAGGGGGCTTTTTACGAGCAGTACTTC. It is translated as CASNNRQGAFYEQYF.

This clone occurred once. The CDR3: CASSPGTDYVSGANVLTF. The CDR3 DNA sequence: TGTGCCAGCAGCCCCGGGACAGATTACGTCTCTGGGGCCAACGTCCTGACTTTC. V usage is TRBV21-1 and J usage is TRBJ2-6; whether TRBD1, the table's D call, matches the DNA was not checked. TRBV21-1 is described as a pseudogene. This CDR3 contains 18 residues.

The rearrangement links TRBV10-1 to TRBJ2-2; D is ambiguous. V lost 2 bases to trimming and J lost 5 bases, with 6 bases between them. Germline CDR1 and CDR2: WNHNN and SYGVQD (reference sequence). The CDR3 is made up of 13 amino acids. The CDR3 DNA reads TGCGCCAGCAGTGAGAGACTTACCGGGGAGCTGTTTTTT. It is translated as CASSERLTGELFF.

The chain has TRBV5-6 and TRBJ1-2, with a possible D match to TRBD1 (5 bases). CDR1 and CDR2 (germline): SGHDT, YYEEEE. The CDR3 is 14 residues long. V was clipped by 6 bases and J by 3 bases, with 15 bases between them. The CDR3 sequence: CASTQNGGYYGYTF. The CDR3, as DNA: TGTGCCAGCACCCAGAACGGGGGATACTATGGCTACACCTTC.

V is TRBV27 and J is TRBJ1-2, with D possibly matching TRBD1 (5 bases). Germline CDR1 is MNHEY and CDR2 is SMNVEV (reference sequence). The CDR3 runs to 14 residues. V gave up 3 bases and J gave up 3 bases, with 11 bases separating them. CDR3 sequence (DNA): TGTGCCAGCAGTTTTGGGCAGGGATACTATGGCTACACCTTC. This encodes CASSFGQGYYGYTF.

The rearrangement links TRBV9 to TRBJ2-7, with D hard to call. CDR3 length equals 12 residues. V shed 4 bases and J shed 2 bases, with 7 bases lying between them. Looked up from germline, CDR1 is SGDLS and CDR2 is YYNGEE. CDR3 bases: TGTGCCAGCAGCCTCCTAACCTACGAGCAGTACTTC. Its translation: CASSLLTYEQYF.

The chain combines TRBV18 with TRBJ2-5, with D unclear. CDR3 length: 13 amino acids. Germline-derived CDR1 and CDR2 are KGHSH and LQKENI. V lost 2 bases and J 1 base, leaving 5 bases between the germline ends. The CDR3 nucleotides are TGTGCCAGCTCACCAGAGCTCCAAGAGACCCAGTACTTC. This translates into CASSPELQETQYF.

This clone turned up a few times. The V gene is TRBV28, the J gene TRBJ2-1; 14 nucleotides agree with TRBD2. V lost 4 bases, J lost 0 bases, and 5 bases stayed unmatched. CDR3 length: 18 amino acids. The germline gives CDR1 MDHEN, CDR2 SYDVKM. The DNA of the CDR3 is TGTGCCAGCAGTTCCGGACTAGCGGGGGGCTTCTCCTACAATGAGCAGTTCTTC. Its protein is CASSSGLAGGFSYNEQFF.

The V gene is TRBV6-5, the J gene TRBJ2-5; D not certain. Trimming took 7 bases from V and 3 from J, leaving 12 bases between them. This CDR3 is built from 13 residues. The germline V gene has CDR1 MNHEY and CDR2 SVGAGI. The CDR3 sequence is CASIGTIKETQYF. The CDR3 DNA is TGTGCCAGCATCGGAACTATTAAAGAGACCCAGTACTTC.

DNA of the CDR3: TGTGCCAGCAGCCAAGGGGCCCCCGGGGGGGAGACCCAGTACTTC. This sequence encodes CASSQGAPGGETQYF. This sequence joins TRBV3-1 (or the pseudogene TRBV3-2) and TRBJ2-5; 7 positions match TRBD2. The CDR3 is 15 residues long. Losses at the gene ends were 1 base for V and 5 bases for J; bases not matched to a gene: 7. Germline V gives CDR1 LGHDT, CDR2 YNNKEL (reference sequence).

The gene calls are TRBV29-1 and TRBJ1-5; possible D gene TRBD1, 5 bases. V was cut by 4 bases and J by 6 bases, with 16 bases left in between. There are 14 residues in the CDR3. In germline, CDR1 is SQVTM, CDR2 ANQGSEA. CDR3 residues: CSVAFGQGSQPQHF. The CDR3, as DNA: TGCAGCGTTGCTTTTGGGCAGGGTAGTCAGCCCCAGCATTTT.

This rearrangement joins TRBV18 to TRBJ2-5, with D maybe TRBD1 (6 bases). The ends were cut back, 5 bases at V and 2 bases at J, with 12 bases in the middle. Per germline, CDR1 KGHSH and CDR2 LQKENI. This CDR3 is built from 14 residues. The DNA for the CDR3 is TGTGCCAGCTCAGGACAGTGGACTCAAGAGACCCAGTACTTC. Amino acids: CASSGQWTQETQYF.

The gene calls are TRBV3-1 (or the pseudogene TRBV3-2) and TRBJ2-5; 9 bases fit TRBD2. The germline V gene has CDR1 LGHDT and CDR2 YNNKEL (reference sequence). J was trimmed by 4 bases and V by 1 base; bases with no gene match: 7. This CDR3 has 16 residues. The CDR3 coding sequence is TGTGCCAGCAGCCAAGTTGGCGGGGGGGCGGCAGAGACCCAGTACTTC. This sequence encodes CASSQVGGGAAETQYF.

The chain is built from TRBV5-1 and TRBJ2-1, with 12 bases aligning to TRBD2. CDR3 length: 16 residues. V trimming: 9 bases; J trimming: 1 base; junction bases outside the gene matches: 8. Germline V gene sequence: CDR1 SGHRS, CDR2 YFSETQ. CDR3 sequence: CATKTSGGPSYNEQFF. For the CDR3, the DNA is TGCGCCACTAAGACTAGCGGGGGACCTTCCTACAATGAGCAGTTCTTC.

The chain has TRBV5-1 and TRBJ2-7; a weak D match, TRBD1 (7 bases). Per germline, CDR1 SGHRS and CDR2 YFSETQ. The germline V and J ends were trimmed by 0 bases and 2 bases, with 9 bases remaining between them. This CDR3 comprises 14 residues. CDR3 protein: CASSLARGAYEQYF. CDR3 in DNA: TGCGCCAGCAGCTTGGCCAGGGGGGCCTACGAGCAGTACTTC.

This rearrangement joins TRBV20-1 to TRBJ2-7; 10 nucleotides match TRBD2. The CDR3 totals 14 residues. V was pared by 6 bases and J by 4 bases, with 9 bases of the junction left unmatched. Germline V lookup: CDR1 DFQATT, CDR2 SNEGSKA (reference sequence). This CDR3 is CSASSGGPGYEQYF. CDR3 nucleotide sequence: TGCAGTGCCAGTAGCGGGGGGCCAGGATACGAGCAGTACTTC.

This clone was seen only once. The chain joins TRBV23-1 to TRBJ1-2, with 10 bases lining up with TRBD1. TRBV23-1 is an ORF, and what it does is uncertain. V dropped 4 bases and J dropped 13; count of bases not matched to a gene: 6. This CDR3 comprises 12 residues. This CDR3 is CASSPPGQGTTF. CDR3 nucleotide sequence: TGCGCCAGCAGTCCCCCGGGACAGGGGACCACCTTC.

This chain links TRBV18 with TRBJ1-2; no definite D call. Deletions cut 6 bases from V and 0 bases from J, with 11 bases between. Germline values: CDR1 KGHSH, CDR2 LQKENI. There are 14 residues in the CDR3. CDR3 DNA sequence: TGTGCCAGCTCGCCAGCTCAGACTAACTATGGCTACACCTTC. This sequence encodes CASSPAQTNYGYTF.

For this clone: This same CDR3 is encoded by further DNA sequences in the sample. The J gene is TRBJ2-7, the V gene TRBV30, with a tentative D call TRBD1 (6 bases). The germline V gene encodes CDR1 GTSNPN and CDR2 SVGIG (reference sequence). The V end lost 0 bases, the J end lost 1 base, and 10 bases lay between the germline ends. The CDR3 has 14 amino acids. This chain's CDR3 is CAWSVGQGSYEQYF. As DNA, the CDR3 is TGTGCCTGGAGTGTAGGGCAGGGGTCCTACGAGCAGTACTTC.

The chain employs TRBV18 and TRBJ2-3; TRBD1 aligns across 10 bases. CDR3 size: 15 residues. Germline V gene sequence: CDR1 KGHSH, CDR2 LQKENI. V lost 3 bases to trimming and J lost 5 bases; unmatched junction nucleotides: 5. CDR3 sequence (DNA): TGTGCCAGCTCACCGACAGGGGGCATTATAGATACGCAGTATTTT. It is translated as CASSPTGGIIDTQYF.

The CDR3: CASKSQGHEQYF. CDR3 nucleotide sequence: TGTGCCAGCAAAAGCCAGGGTCACGAGCAGTACTTC. The chain combines TRBV6-5 with TRBJ2-7, with D possibly matching TRBD1 (5 bases). CDR3 length: 12 amino acids. From germline, CDR1 is MNHEY and CDR2 SVGAGI. V was clipped by 7 bases and J by 5 bases, with 12 bases between them.

The chain links TRBV5-1 to TRBJ2-5, with 9 bases that match TRBD2. The germline V gene encodes CDR1 SGHRS and CDR2 YFSETQ. The V and J ends lost 4 bases and 5 bases, in that order; junction bases with no gene match: 15. The CDR3 is 17 amino acids. The CDR3 nucleotides read TGCGCCAGCAGCCTCCTCCCCGGGACTAGCAACGGGGAGACCCAGTACTTC. The encoded protein is CASSLLPGTSNGETQYF.

V is TRBV6-4 and J is TRBJ2-3; 15 nucleotides match TRBD2. The CDR3 length is 16 residues. The trim removed 5 bases at V and 3 bases at J, leaving 3 bases unmatched. Germline V CDR1 and CDR2: MRHNA, SNTAGT. The CDR3 here is CASSRGTSGGTDTQYF. The CDR3 nucleotides read TGTGCCAGCAGTCGCGGGACTAGCGGGGGGACAGATACGCAGTATTTT.